The T cell receptor beta chain described here comes from a study of regulatory T cells in long-lasting Graves disease. The study's findings and limits: Patients with persistent disease showed a bias toward TRBV28, TRBJ1-2 and TRBJ2-5.

Details on this clonotype: Its antigen remains unidentified.

Time point: persistent/refractory GD, antithyroid drugs over 5 years with positive TRAb. Construction of the TCR library relied on RNA isolated from PBMCs. Researchers made TCR beta libraries by using iRepertoire HTBI primers and running Arm-PCR on CDR3 regions. TCRdb recomputed calls from the multiplex PCR reads with MiXCR, one row per CDR3 protein. The sample has roughly 300,000 distinct CDR3 sequences; 15% to 20% are singletons. In germline, CDR1 is DFQATT, CDR2 SNEGSKA (reference sequence). The V gene lost 2 bases and the J gene lost 1 base, with 9 bases spanning the gap. This CDR3 is 14 amino acids long.

This material consisted of peripheral blood mononuclear cells (PBMCs), taken when the disease was refractory, from a patient treated with antithyroid drugs. The TCR was taken from a female donor with Graves disease. This chain connects TRBV20-1 to TRBJ1-3; no reliable D call. The CDR3 protein is CSARLPGSGNTIYF. In DNA, the CDR3 is TGCAGTGCTAGACTCCCGGGATCTGGAAACACCATATATTTT.